This TCR beta chain was retrieved from a study of cytomegalovirus exposure and HLA in healthy donors. The germline V gene has CDR1 SQVTM and CDR2 ANQGSEA. The CDR3 covers 13 residues. V shed 4 bases and J shed 0 bases, with 9 bases lying between them. Points from the study as a whole: An assumption of roughly uniform sequencing depth across donors underlay the presence/absence analyses.

Points on this clone: Its antigen is as yet unknown.

The PCR employed 60 Vbeta primers together with 13 Jbeta primers. Assay used: immunoSEQ multiplex PCR; TCRdb lists only in-frame clones, some missing. The table shows roughly 80,000 clones, with less than 80% occurring only once. V gene TRBV29-1 combines with J gene TRBJ2-5, with D maybe TRBD2 (6 bases). The source is a woman in her forties or fifties in good health and CMV-seropositive. The sequenced sample consisted of PBMCs. The CDR3 DNA follows: TGCAGCGTTGGGGGGGACTACCAAGAGACCCAGTACTTC. Residues: CSVGGDYQETQYF.